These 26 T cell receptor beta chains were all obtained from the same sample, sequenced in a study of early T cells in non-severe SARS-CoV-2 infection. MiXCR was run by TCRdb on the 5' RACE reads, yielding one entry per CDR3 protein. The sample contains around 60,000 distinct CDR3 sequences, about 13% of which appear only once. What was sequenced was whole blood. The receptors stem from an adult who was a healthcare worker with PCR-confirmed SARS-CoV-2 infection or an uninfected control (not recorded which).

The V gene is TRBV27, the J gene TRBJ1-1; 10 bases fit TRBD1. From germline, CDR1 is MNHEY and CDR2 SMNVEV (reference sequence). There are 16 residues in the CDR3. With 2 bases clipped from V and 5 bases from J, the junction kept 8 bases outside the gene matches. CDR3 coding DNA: TGTGCCAGCAGTTTAAAACCTGGACAGGGGGGTACTGAAGCTTTCTTT. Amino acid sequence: CASSLKPGQGGTEAFF.

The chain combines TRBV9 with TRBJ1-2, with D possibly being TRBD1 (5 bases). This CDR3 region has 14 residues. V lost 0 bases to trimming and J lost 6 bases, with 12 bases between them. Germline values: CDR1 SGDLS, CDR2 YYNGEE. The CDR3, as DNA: TGTGCCAGCAGCGTAGATAGGGGTGGCAATGGCTACACCTTC. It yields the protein CASSVDRGGNGYTF.

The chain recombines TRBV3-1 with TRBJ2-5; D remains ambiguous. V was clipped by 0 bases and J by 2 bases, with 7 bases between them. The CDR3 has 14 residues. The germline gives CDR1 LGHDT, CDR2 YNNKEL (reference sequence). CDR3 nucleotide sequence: TGTGCCAGCAGCCAAGATACAGTACAAGAGACCCAGTACTTC. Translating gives CASSQDTVQETQYF.

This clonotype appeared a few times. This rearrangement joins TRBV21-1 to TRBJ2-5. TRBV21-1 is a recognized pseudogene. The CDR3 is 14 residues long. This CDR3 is CASYRTHLRETQYF. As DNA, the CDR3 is TGTGCCAGTTACCGAACACACCTTCGGGAGACCCAGTACTTC.

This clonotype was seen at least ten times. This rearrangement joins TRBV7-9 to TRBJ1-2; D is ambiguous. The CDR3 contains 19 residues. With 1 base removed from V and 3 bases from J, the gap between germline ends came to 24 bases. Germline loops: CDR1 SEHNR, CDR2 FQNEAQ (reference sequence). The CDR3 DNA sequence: TGTGCCAGCAGCTTAGACTTGGGCAGCCTAAGTTCTCCAGACTATGGCTACACCTTC. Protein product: CASSLDLGSLSSPDYGYTF. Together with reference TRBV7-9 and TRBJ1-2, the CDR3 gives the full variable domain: DTGVSQNPRHKITKRGQNVTFRCDPISEHNRLYWYRQTLGQGPEFLTYFQNEAQLEKSRLLSDRFSAERPKGSFSTLEIQRTEQGDSAMYLCASSLDLGSLSSPDYGYTFGSGTRLTVV.

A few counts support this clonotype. In DNA, the CDR3 is TGTGCCAGCAATAGCTACAGGGACTCTGGGGCCAACGTCCTGACTTTC. Translated: CASNSYRDSGANVLTF. The chain has TRBV6-1 and TRBJ2-6; TRBD1 is a possible D gene (6 bases). The CDR3 runs to 16 residues. From germline, CDR1 is MNHNS and CDR2 SASEGT. V lost 7 bases and J lost 0, with 13 bases in between.

CDR3 bases: TGCGCCAGCGGCCAAGGGGGGAGCTCCTACAATGAGCAGTTCTTC. As protein: CASGQGGSSYNEQFF. The V gene is TRBV5-1, the J gene TRBJ2-1; the D gene could be TRBD1 or TRBD2 (6 bases each). V lost 7 bases and J lost 0, with 14 bases in between. Germline loops: CDR1 SGHRS, CDR2 YFSETQ. This CDR3 has 15 amino acids.

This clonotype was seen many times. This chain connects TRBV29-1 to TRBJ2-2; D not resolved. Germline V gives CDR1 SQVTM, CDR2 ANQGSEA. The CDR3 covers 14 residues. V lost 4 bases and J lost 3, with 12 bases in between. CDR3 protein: CSVALFQYTGELFF. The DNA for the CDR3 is TGCAGCGTTGCCCTATTCCAGTACACCGGGGAGCTGTTTTTT.

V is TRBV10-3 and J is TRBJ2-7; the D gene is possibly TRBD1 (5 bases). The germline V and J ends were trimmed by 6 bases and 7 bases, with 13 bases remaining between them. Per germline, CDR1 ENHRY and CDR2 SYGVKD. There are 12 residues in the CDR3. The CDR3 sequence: CAIRGARSEQYF. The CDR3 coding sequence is TGTGCCATCAGAGGGGCTCGTTCGGAGCAGTACTTC.

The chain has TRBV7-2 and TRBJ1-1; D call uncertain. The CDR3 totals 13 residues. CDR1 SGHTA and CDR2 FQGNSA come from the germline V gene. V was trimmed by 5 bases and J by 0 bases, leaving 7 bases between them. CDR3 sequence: CASSRTMNTEAFF. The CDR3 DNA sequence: TGTGCCAGCAGCCGGACCATGAACACTGAAGCTTTCTTT.

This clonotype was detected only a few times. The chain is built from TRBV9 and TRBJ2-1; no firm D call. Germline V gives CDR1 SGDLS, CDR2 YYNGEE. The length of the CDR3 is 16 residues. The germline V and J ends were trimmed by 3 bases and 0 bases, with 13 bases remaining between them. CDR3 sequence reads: CASSAWGFSSYNEQFF. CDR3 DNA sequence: TGTGCCAGCAGCGCCTGGGGATTTAGCTCCTACAATGAGCAGTTCTTC.

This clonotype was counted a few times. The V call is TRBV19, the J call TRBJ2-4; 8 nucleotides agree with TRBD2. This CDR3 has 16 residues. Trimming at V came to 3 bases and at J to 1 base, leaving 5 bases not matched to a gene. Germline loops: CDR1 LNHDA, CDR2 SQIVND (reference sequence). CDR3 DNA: TGTGCCAGTAGTATGTGGCGGGGGGCGGCCAAAAACATTCAGTACTTC. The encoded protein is CASSMWRGAAKNIQYF. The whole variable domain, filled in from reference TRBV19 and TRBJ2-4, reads DGGITQSPKYLFRKEGQNVTLSCEQNLNHDAMYWYRQDPGQGLRLIYYSQIVNDFQKGDIAEGYSVSREKKESFPLTVTSAQKNPTAFYLCASSMWRGAAKNIQYFGAGTRLSVL.

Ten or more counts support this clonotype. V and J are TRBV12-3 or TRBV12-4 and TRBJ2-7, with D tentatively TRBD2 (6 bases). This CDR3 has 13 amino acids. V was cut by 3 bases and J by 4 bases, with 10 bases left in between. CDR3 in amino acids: CASSFAGRYEQYF. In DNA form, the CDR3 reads TGTGCCAGCAGTTTCGCAGGGAGGTACGAGCAGTACTTC.

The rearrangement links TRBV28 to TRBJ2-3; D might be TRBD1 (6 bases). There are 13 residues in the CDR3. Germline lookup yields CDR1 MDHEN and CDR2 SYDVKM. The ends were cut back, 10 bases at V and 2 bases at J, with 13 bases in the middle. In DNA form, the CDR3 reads TGTGCCATCCAACAGGGAAACACAGATACGCAGTATTTT. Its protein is CAIQQGNTDTQYF.

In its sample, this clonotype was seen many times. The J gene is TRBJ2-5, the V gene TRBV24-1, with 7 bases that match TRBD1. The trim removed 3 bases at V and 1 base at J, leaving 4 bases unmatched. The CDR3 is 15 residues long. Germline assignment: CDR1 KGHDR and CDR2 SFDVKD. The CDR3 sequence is CATSDPGTAQETQYF. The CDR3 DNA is TGTGCCACCAGTGATCCTGGGACAGCCCAAGAGACCCAGTACTTC.

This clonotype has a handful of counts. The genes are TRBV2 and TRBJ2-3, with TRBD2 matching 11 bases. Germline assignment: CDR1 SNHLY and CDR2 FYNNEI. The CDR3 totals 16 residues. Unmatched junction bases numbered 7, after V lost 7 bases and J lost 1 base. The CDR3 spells CASTDPTSGGTDTQYF. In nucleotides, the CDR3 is TGTGCCAGCACCGATCCGACTAGCGGGGGCACAGATACGCAGTATTTT.

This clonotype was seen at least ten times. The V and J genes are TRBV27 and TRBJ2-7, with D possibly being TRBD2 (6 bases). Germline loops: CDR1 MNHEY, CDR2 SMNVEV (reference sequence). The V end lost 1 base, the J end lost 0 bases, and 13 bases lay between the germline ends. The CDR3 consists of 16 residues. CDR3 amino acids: CASSLFGGMGSYEQYF. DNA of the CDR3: TGTGCCAGCAGTTTATTTGGGGGGATGGGCTCCTACGAGCAGTACTTC.

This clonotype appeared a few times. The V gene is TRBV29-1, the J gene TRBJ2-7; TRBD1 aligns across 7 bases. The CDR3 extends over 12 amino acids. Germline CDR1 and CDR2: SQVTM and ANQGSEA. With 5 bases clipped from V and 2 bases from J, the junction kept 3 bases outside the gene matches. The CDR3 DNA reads TGCAGCGTTCTCGGGACAGCCTACGAGCAGTACTTC. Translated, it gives CSVLGTAYEQYF.

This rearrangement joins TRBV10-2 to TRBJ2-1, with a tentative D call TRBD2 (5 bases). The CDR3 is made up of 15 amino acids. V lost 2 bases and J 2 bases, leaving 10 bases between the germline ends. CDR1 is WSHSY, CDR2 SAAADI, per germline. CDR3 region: CASSETSLAYNEQFF. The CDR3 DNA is TGCGCCAGCAGTGAGACTAGTCTAGCCTACAATGAGCAGTTCTTC.

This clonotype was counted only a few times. CDR3 DNA: TGTGCCAGCAGTTTAGGGGCCCTGGGCGATGAGCAGTTCTTC. The encoded protein is CASSLGALGDEQFF. This chain uses TRBV27 with TRBJ2-1, with D possibly matching TRBD1 (5 bases). Trimming cost V 2 bases and J 8 bases, with 13 bases left between them. This CDR3 is 14 amino acids long. Germline-derived CDR1 and CDR2 are MNHEY and SMNVEV (reference sequence).

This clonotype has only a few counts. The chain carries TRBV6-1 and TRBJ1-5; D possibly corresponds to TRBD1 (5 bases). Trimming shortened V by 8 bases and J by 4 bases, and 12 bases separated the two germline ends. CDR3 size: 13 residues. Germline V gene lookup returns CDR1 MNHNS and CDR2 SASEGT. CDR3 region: CASGFRQNQPQHF. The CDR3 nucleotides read TGTGCCAGCGGCTTTCGACAGAATCAGCCCCAGCATTTT.

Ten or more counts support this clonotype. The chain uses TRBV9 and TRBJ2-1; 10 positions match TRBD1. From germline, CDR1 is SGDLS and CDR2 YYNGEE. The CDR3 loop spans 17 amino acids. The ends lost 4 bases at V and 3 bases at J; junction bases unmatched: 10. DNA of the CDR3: TGTGCCAGCAGCTCCAGGGACAGGGGAACCGGCTACAATGAGCAGTTCTTC. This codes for CASSSRDRGTGYNEQFF.

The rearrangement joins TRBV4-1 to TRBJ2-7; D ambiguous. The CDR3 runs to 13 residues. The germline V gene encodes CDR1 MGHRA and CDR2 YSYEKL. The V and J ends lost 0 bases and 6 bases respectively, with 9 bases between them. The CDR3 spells CASSQDGPSEQYF. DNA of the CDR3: TGCGCCAGCAGCCAAGATGGGCCCTCCGAGCAGTACTTC.

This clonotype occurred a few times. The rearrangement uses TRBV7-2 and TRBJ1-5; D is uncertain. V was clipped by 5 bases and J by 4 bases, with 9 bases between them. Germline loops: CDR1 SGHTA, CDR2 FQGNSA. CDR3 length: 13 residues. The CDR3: CASSLNLNQPQHF. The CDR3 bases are TGTGCCAGCAGCCTGAACCTGAATCAGCCCCAGCATTTT.

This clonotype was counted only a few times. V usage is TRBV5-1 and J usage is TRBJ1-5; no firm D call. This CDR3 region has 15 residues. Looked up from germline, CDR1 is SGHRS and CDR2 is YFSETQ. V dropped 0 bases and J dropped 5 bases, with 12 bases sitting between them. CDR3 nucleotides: TGCGCCAGCAGCTTGGTCGGCAGTGGAGATCAGCCCCAGCATTTT. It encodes CASSLVGSGDQPQHF.

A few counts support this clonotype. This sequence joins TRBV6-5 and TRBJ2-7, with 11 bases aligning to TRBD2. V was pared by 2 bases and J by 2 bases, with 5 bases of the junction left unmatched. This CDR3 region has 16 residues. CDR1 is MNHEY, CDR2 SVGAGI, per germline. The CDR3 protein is CASSYQLAGVPYEQYF. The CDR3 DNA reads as TGTGCCAGCAGTTACCAACTAGCGGGAGTCCCCTACGAGCAGTACTTC.